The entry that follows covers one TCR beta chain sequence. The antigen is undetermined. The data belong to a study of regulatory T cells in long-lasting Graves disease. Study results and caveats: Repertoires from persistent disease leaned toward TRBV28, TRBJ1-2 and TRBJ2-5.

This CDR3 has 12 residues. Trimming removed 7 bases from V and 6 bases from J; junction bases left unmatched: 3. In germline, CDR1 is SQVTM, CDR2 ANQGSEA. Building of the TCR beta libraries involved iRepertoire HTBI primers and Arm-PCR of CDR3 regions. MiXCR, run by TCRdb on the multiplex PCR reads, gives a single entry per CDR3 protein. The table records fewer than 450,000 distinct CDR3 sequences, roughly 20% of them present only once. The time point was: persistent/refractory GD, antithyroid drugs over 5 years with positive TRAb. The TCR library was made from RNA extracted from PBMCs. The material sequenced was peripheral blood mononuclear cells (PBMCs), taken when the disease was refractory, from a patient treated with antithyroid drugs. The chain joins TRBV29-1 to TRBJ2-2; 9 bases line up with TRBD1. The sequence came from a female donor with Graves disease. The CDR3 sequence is CSATGGSGELFF. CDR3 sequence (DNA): TGCAGCGCTACAGGGGGCTCCGGGGAGCTGTTTTTT.